What follows is one T cell receptor beta chain and its context. Antigen: not known. This sample is part of a study of T cell responses to AZD1222 COVID-19 vaccine. The germline V gene has CDR1 MNHNS and CDR2 SASEGT. The CDR3 runs to 13 residues. V lost 1 base to trimming and J lost 2 bases, with 5 bases between them. Study-wide results and caveats: Donors were largely white British and mainly female; clonal diversity was possibly underestimated. Spike-specific TCR breadth and depth rose after two AZD1222 doses. There were vaccine-associated CD4 TCRs across spike, dominant at 160-218 and 743-854.

The protocol was immunoSEQ multiplex PCR, while the TCRdb copy is restricted to in-frame clones and leaves out a portion. Seen here are around 180,000 clones, 85% to 95% observed once, and the top ten hold 10%. The sequenced sample was peripheral blood, obtained on day 0 of AZD1222 vaccination. This receptor was obtained from an adult in good health. The chain is built from TRBV6-1 and TRBJ1-1; no firm D call. The chain's CDR3 is CASSEGENTEAFF. The CDR3 DNA sequence: TGTGCCAGCAGTGAAGGTGAAAACACTGAAGCTTTCTTT.